These 10 T cell receptor beta chains share one sample of origin, sequenced in a study of blood T cell repertoires in COVID-19. This table comes from immunoSEQ multiplex PCR, and its TCRdb copy is limited to in-frame clones, with some not included. The data hold 65,000 to 90,000 clones, with 65% to 85% observed a single time. Sequenced material: peripheral blood. The receptor source for this set is a woman older than 75 with active or convalescent COVID-19.

V usage is TRBV6-5 and J usage is TRBJ1-4, with 7 bases identical to TRBD1. V lost 5 bases and J lost 8; bases outside the gene matches: 8. Germline-derived CDR1 and CDR2 are MNHEY and SVGAGI. The CDR3 contains 14 residues. Here the CDR3 DNA reads TGTGCCAGCAGTCGGAAGACAGGGATGGAAAAACTGTTTTTT. Its protein product is CASSRKTGMEKLFF.

The chain carries TRBV19 and TRBJ2-1, with D uncertain. With 3 bases removed from V and 4 bases from J, the gap between germline ends came to 16 bases. The CDR3 spans 16 residues. Germline V gene data show CDR1 as LNHDA and CDR2 as SQIVND (reference sequence). DNA for the CDR3: TGTGCCAGTAGTATGAGTACAGTAGGTACTTACAATGAGCAGTTCTTC. Amino acid sequence: CASSMSTVGTYNEQFF.

The chain links TRBV7-2 to TRBJ2-7, with a weak D call TRBD2 (6 bases). Germline assignment: CDR1 SGHTA and CDR2 FQGNSA. V dropped 3 bases and J dropped 3 bases, with 21 bases sitting between them. The CDR3 loop spans 17 amino acids. The CDR3, as DNA: TGTGCCAGCAGCTTCACTACAACCCCGGGACTCCTCTACGAGCAGTACTTC. Translated, it gives CASSFTTTPGLLYEQYF.

The V call is TRBV12-5, the J call TRBJ2-7; TRBD2 matches at 9 bases. Germline trimming cut 6 bases from V and 0 bases from J; bases unmatched to any gene: 6. Germline V gives CDR1 LGHNT, CDR2 FRNRAP. CDR3 size: 15 residues. CDR3 in DNA: TGTGCTAGTGGGAACTCAGCGGGAGGCTCCTACGAGCAGTACTTC. Translating it yields CASGNSAGGSYEQYF.

The genes are TRBV5-1 and TRBJ2-1; TRBD2 aligns across 7 bases. The V segment lost 3 bases and the J segment 4 bases; nucleotides outside the gene matches: 10. Germline-derived CDR1 and CDR2 are SGHRS and YFSETQ. The CDR3 length is 16 residues. The chain's CDR3 is CASSSPGGSTYNEQFF. The CDR3 DNA sequence: TGCGCCAGCAGCTCCCCCGGCGGGAGTACTTACAATGAGCAGTTCTTC.

The chain joins TRBV6-6 to TRBJ2-2, with 11 bases lining up with TRBD1. The germline V gene encodes CDR1 MNHNY and CDR2 SVGAGI (reference sequence). V lost 4 bases and J lost 4; bases outside the gene matches: 5. CDR3 length: 16 residues. The CDR3: CASSSAGTGGTGELFF. The DNA of the CDR3 is TGTGCCAGCAGTTCAGCCGGGACAGGGGGCACCGGGGAGCTGTTTTTT.

J is TRBJ1-5 and V is TRBV28; D is undetermined. This CDR3 is built from 16 residues. V was pared by 5 bases and J by 0 bases, with 14 bases between. CDR1 and CDR2 from the germline V gene are MDHEN and SYDVKM. CDR3 DNA sequence: TGTGCCAGCAGTAATGCGGGTGGCTATAGCAATCAGCCCCAGCATTTT. It encodes CASSNAGGYSNQPQHF.

The chain carries TRBV5-1 and TRBJ2-7, with 7 bases identical to TRBD2. CDR3 length: 17 residues. Germline CDR1 reads SGHRS; CDR2 reads YFSETQ. Germline trimming cut 4 bases from V and 3 bases from J; bases unmatched to any gene: 16. CDR3 nucleotide sequence: TGCGCCAGCAGCCCACCGGTCCGGGGGGAGAAAGTCTACGAGCAGTACTTC. This sequence encodes CASSPPVRGEKVYEQYF.

V and J are TRBV5-1 and TRBJ2-2; a weak D match, TRBD2 (7 bases). Germline CDR1 SGHRS, CDR2 YFSETQ. Deletions cut 3 bases from V and 0 bases from J, with 15 bases between. The CDR3 is made up of 17 amino acids. The chain's CDR3 is CASSWGGGGSNTGELFF. As DNA, the CDR3 is TGCGCCAGCAGCTGGGGGGGCGGAGGTTCGAACACCGGGGAGCTGTTTTTT. The variable domain in full, completed from reference TRBV5-1 and TRBJ2-2, reads KAGVTQTPRYLIKTRGQQVTLSCSPISGHRSVSWYQQTPGQGLQFLFEYFSETQRNKGNFPGRFSGRQFSNSRSEMNVSTLELGDSALYLCASSWGGGGSNTGELFFGEGSRLTVL.

This clone occurred once. The chain has TRBV7-8 and TRBJ2-6; D perhaps matches TRBD1 (5 bases). Per germline, CDR1 SGHVS and CDR2 FQNEAQ. The CDR3 spans 16 residues. Trimming shortened V by 1 base and J by 0 bases, and 7 bases separated the two germline ends. CDR3 sequence: CASSLGGPSGANVLTF. CDR3 nucleotides: TGTGCCAGCAGCTTAGGGGGCCCCTCTGGGGCCAACGTCCTGACTTTC.